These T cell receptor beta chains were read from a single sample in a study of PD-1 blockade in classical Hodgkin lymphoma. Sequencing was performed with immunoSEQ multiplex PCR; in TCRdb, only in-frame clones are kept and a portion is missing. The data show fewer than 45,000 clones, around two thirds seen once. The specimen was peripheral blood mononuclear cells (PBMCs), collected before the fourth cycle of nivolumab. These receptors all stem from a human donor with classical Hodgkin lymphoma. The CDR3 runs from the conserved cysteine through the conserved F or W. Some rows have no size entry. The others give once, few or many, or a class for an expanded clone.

cdr3_aa: CASHTASGRDSEQYF
cdr3_length: 15
v_call: TRBV28
j_call: TRBJ2-7
clone_size: -

cdr3_aa: CASSSGQGATEAFF
cdr3_length: 14
v_call: TRBV5-1
j_call: TRBJ1-1
clone_size: -

cdr3_aa: CAWSPRTGHGYTF
cdr3_length: 13
v_call: TRBV30
j_call: TRBJ1-2
clone_size: -

cdr3_aa: CASSLGTSGTSEQFF
cdr3_length: 15
v_call: TRBV7-3
j_call: TRBJ2-1
clone_size: -

cdr3_aa: CASSFIDRGLYGYTF
cdr3_length: 15
v_call: TRBV28
j_call: TRBJ1-2
clone_size: -

cdr3_aa: CASSLGTQNQPQHF
cdr3_length: 14
v_call: TRBV5-1
j_call: TRBJ1-5
clone_size: -

cdr3_aa: CASSLAGTAPNQPQHF
cdr3_length: 16
v_call: TRBV28
j_call: TRBJ1-5
clone_size: -

cdr3_aa: CASRAGVTGYEQYF
cdr3_length: 14
v_call: TRBV28
j_call: TRBJ2-7
clone_size: -

cdr3_aa: CASSLGASGAYEQYF
cdr3_length: 15
v_call: TRBV5-1
j_call: TRBJ2-7
clone_size: -

cdr3_aa: CASSLKRGDTEAFF
cdr3_length: 14
v_call: TRBV7-3
j_call: TRBJ1-1
clone_size: -

cdr3_aa: CASSFFDRDNTIYF
cdr3_length: 14
v_call: TRBV7-9
j_call: TRBJ1-3
clone_size: -

cdr3_aa: CASSEAPGFSYNEQFF
cdr3_length: 16
v_call: TRBV6-1
j_call: TRBJ2-1
clone_size: few

cdr3_aa: CASSQGDRTNEKLFF
cdr3_length: 15
v_call: TRBV4-3
j_call: TRBJ1-4
clone_size: -

cdr3_aa: CASSWDGTGVTGELFF
cdr3_length: 16
v_call: TRBV6-5
j_call: TRBJ2-2
clone_size: -

cdr3_aa: CASSLGQGFGYGYTF
cdr3_length: 15
v_call: TRBV5-6
j_call: TRBJ1-2
clone_size: -

cdr3_aa: CASSAYLRGLEGNSNQPQHF
cdr3_length: 20
v_call: TRBV9
j_call: TRBJ1-5
clone_size: -

cdr3_aa: CASRYRGLGGNSPLHF
cdr3_length: 16
v_call: TRBV5-8
j_call: TRBJ1-6
clone_size: -

cdr3_aa: CASSIVAENQQFF
cdr3_length: 13
v_call: TRBV19
j_call: TRBJ2-1
clone_size: -

cdr3_aa: CASSLLNGEIFSYEQYF
cdr3_length: 17
v_call: TRBV28
j_call: TRBJ2-7
clone_size: once

cdr3_aa: CASSRTGGTEAFF
cdr3_length: 13
v_call: TRBV6-5
j_call: TRBJ1-1
clone_size: -

cdr3_aa: CASSPRPGQGIVDTQYF
cdr3_length: 17
v_call: TRBV18
j_call: TRBJ2-3
clone_size: few

cdr3_aa: CASTEGPNTDTQYF
cdr3_length: 14
v_call: TRBV19
j_call: TRBJ2-3
clone_size: -

cdr3_aa: CACTPSPYEQYF
cdr3_length: 12
v_call: TRBV30
j_call: TRBJ2-7
clone_size: once

cdr3_aa: CASSPGGVSGNTIYF
cdr3_length: 15
v_call: TRBV6-5
j_call: TRBJ1-3
clone_size: few

cdr3_aa: CAWSVRRTGHSGYTF
cdr3_length: 15
v_call: TRBV30
j_call: TRBJ1-2
clone_size: few

cdr3_aa: CASSRLGQAGSYEQYF
cdr3_length: 16
v_call: TRBV23-1
j_call: TRBJ2-7
clone_size: -

cdr3_aa: CASCSDRQETQYF
cdr3_length: 13
v_call: TRBV28
j_call: TRBJ2-5
clone_size: -

cdr3_aa: CASSYSGDEEPQHF
cdr3_length: 14
v_call: TRBV6-5
j_call: TRBJ1-5
clone_size: -